This record concerns one T cell receptor (beta chain) sequence. These data come from a study of blood T cell repertoires in COVID-19. Study overall: Sample material is recorded as cDNA or gDNA derived from T cells, B-cell-depleted T cells, or PBMCs.

V lost 1 base and J lost 7, with 13 bases in between. Per germline, CDR1 SGHTA and CDR2 FQGNSA. There are 15 residues in the CDR3. The data were produced by immunoSEQ multiplex PCR, yet TCRdb's version contains in-frame clones alone and is incomplete. The sample gives roughly 200,000 clones, about 88% of which show up once; approximately 2.7% is in the top ten. The chain has TRBV7-2 and TRBJ1-4; D not certain. This TCR was sampled from a woman in her thirties who had recovered from COVID-19. What was sequenced was PBMCs or T cells enriched from blood (not recorded which). The CDR3 DNA sequence: TGTGCCAGCAGCTTAGATCCCCTATCGGGTGAAAAACTGTTTTTT. It yields the protein CASSLDPLSGEKLFF.